This TCR beta chain came from a study of T cell changes during pregnancy in multiple sclerosis. The length of the CDR3 is 14 residues. V was cut by 1 base and J by 1 base, with 7 bases left in between. Germline CDR1 is SGHVS and CDR2 is FQNEAQ. Generated by immunoSEQ multiplex PCR, the TCRdb table keeps only in-frame clones and is missing some. The sample comprises tens of thousands of clones, 88% of which are singletons, and around 5.6% rests with the top ten. The material was CD8+ T cells from peripheral blood mononuclear cells, obtained after pregnancy. The chain links TRBV7-8 to TRBJ1-1; D ambiguous. This sequence was found in a female donor in good health, enrolled as a control in a pregnancy study. The CDR3 DNA reads as TGTGCCAGCAGCTTAGGACTCCGGAACACTGAAGCTTTCTTT. Translated: CASSLGLRNTEAFF. Supplemented by reference TRBV7-8 and TRBJ1-1, the full variable domain reads GAGVSQSPRYKVAKRGQDVALRCDPISGHVSLFWYQQALGQGPEFLTYFQNEAQLDKSGLPSDRFFAERPEGSVSTLKIQRTQQEDSAVYLCASSLGLRNTEAFFGQGTRLTVV.